The entry below gives a single T cell receptor (beta chain) sequence along with its context. The target antigen is unknown. There were likely unrecorded immune exposures, though donors were nominally healthy when sampled. This record comes from a study of cytomegalovirus exposure and HLA in healthy donors. Study-level points and caveats: An assumption of roughly uniform sequencing depth across donors underlay the presence/absence analyses. As a later analysis showed, a missense DCLRE1C variant was linked to trimming of TCR beta V- and J-genes. Reports showed the classifier diagnosing cytomegalovirus status with high specificity and sensitivity.

With 60 Vbeta and 13 Jbeta primers, the PCR was carried out. Assay: immunoSEQ multiplex PCR; the TCRdb copy retains only in-frame clones and omits some. There are over 150,000 clones in the sample; roughly three quarters occur only once, and over 1.5% lies in the top ten. CDR3 length: 11 amino acids. Germline CDR1 is MNHGY and CDR2 is SVAAGI. V gave up 8 bases and J gave up 4 bases; unmatched junction bases: 1. This TCR was sampled from a woman under 30 in good health and CMV-seronegative. This chain links TRBV6-9 with TRBJ1-1, with 7 bases identical to TRBD1. Sample: PBMCs. The CDR3 DNA reads as TGTGCCAGCCACAGGGGCACTGAAGCTTTCTTT. Translated: CASHRGTEAFF.